Shown below are 2 T cell receptor beta chains from a single sample sequenced in a study of T cells in Graves' hyperthyroidism and ophthalmopathy. Amplified TCR beta CDR3 regions derived from RNA transcripts. With the HTBI primer set, the TCR CDR3 went through a first round of RT-PCR. Each CDR3 protein is one row after TCRdb ran MiXCR on the multiplex PCR reads. Of fewer than 350,000 distinct CDR3 sequences listed, over 12% were seen once; the top ten hold 30%. Input material: blood. All receptors come from a woman between 45 and 60 years old with Graves' hyperthyroidism that later progressed to Graves' ophthalmopathy.

The chain employs TRBV7-9 and TRBJ1-4; D might be TRBD1 (6 bases). CDR1 and CDR2 (germline): SEHNR, FQNEAQ (reference sequence). The CDR3 totals 16 residues. Deletions cut 0 bases from V and 8 bases from J, with 16 bases between. The CDR3 nucleotides are TGTGCCAGCAGCTTAGCGCAGGGGCGACCAGGAGAAAAACTGTTTTTT. Protein product: CASSLAQGRPGEKLFF.

Many counts were recorded for this clonotype. The chain couples TRBV3-1 to TRBJ1-2; possible D gene TRBD1, 6 bases. Germline V gene sequence: CDR1 LGHDT, CDR2 YNNKEL (reference sequence). Trimming took off 0 bases at V and 8 bases at J, with 16 bases between the two ends. The CDR3 contains 15 residues. CDR3 region: CASSQDYTGAGGYTF. DNA of the CDR3: TGTGCCAGCAGCCAAGATTATACGGGGGCGGGCGGCTACACCTTC.